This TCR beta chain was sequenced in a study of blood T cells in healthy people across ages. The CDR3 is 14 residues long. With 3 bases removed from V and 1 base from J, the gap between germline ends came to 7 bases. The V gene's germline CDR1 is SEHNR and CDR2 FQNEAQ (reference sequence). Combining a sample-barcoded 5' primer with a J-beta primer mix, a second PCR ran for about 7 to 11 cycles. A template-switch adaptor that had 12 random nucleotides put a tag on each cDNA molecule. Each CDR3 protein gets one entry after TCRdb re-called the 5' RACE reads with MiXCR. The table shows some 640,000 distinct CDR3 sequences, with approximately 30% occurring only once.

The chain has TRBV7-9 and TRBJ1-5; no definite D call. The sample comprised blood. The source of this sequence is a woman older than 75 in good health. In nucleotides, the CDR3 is TGTGCCAGCAGCTTCTCCAGAAGCAATCAGCCCCAGCATTTT. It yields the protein CASSFSRSNQPQHF.